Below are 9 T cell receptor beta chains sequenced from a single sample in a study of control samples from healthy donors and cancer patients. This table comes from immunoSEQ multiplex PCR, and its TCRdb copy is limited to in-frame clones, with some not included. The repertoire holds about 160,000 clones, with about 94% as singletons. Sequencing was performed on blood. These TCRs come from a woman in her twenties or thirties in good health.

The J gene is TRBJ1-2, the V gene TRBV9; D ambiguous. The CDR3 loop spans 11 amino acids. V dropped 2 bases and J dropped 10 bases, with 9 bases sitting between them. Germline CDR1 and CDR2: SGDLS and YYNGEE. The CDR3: CASSVHGSYTF. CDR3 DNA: TGTGCCAGCAGCGTCCACGGATCCTACACCTTC.

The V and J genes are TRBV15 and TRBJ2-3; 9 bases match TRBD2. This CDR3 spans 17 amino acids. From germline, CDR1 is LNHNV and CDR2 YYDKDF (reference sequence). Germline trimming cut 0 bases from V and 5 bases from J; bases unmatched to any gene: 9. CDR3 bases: TGTGCCACCAGCAGAGATCTGGCGGGAGGGCCAGAAGATACGCAGTATTTT. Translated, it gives CATSRDLAGGPEDTQYF.

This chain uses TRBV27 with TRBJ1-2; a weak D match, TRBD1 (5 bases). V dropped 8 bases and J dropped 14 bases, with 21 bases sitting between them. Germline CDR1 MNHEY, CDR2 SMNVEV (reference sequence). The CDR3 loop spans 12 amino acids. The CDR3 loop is CASRAGRLRETF. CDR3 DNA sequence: TGTGCCAGCCGGGCGGGACGTCTTCGCGAAACCTTC.

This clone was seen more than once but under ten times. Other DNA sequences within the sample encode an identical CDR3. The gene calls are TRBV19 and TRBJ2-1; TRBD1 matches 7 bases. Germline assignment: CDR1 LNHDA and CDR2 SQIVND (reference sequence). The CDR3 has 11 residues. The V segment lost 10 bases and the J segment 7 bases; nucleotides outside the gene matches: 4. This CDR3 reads CAIGDSNEQFF. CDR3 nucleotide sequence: TGTGCCATTGGGGACAGTAATGAGCAGTTCTTC. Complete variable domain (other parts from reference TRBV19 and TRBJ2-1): DGGITQSPKYLFRKEGQNVTLSCEQNLNHDAMYWYRQDPGQGLRLIYYSQIVNDFQKGDIAEGYSVSREKKESFPLTVTSAQKNPTAFYLCAIGDSNEQFFGPGTRLTVL.

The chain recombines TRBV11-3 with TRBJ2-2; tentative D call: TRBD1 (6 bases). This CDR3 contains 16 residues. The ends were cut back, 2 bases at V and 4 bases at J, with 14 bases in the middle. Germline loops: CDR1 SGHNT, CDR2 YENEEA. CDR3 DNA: TGTGCCAGCAGCTTAAGGGGGACGGGCGGCACCGGGGAGCTGTTTTTT. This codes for CASSLRGTGGTGELFF.

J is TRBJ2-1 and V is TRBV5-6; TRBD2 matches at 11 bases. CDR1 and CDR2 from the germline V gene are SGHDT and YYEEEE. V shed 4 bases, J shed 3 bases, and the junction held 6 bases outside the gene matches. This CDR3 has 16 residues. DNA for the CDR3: TGTGCCAGCAGCCCCAGGGGACTAGCGGACTACAATGAGCAGTTCTTC. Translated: CASSPRGLADYNEQFF.

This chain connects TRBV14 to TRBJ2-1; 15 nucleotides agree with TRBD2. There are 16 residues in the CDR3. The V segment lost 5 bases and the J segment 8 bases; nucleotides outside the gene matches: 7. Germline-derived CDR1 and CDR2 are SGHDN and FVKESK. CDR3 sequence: CASSSRTSGRADEQFF. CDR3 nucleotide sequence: TGTGCCAGCAGCTCCAGGACTAGCGGGAGGGCGGATGAGCAGTTCTTC.

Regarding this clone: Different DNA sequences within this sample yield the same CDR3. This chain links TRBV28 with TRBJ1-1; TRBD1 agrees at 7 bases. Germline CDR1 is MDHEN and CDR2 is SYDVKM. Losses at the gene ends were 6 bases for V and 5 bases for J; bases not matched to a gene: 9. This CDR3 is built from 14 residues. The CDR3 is CASSLQGRGTEAFF. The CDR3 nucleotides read TGTGCCAGCAGCTTACAGGGGCGAGGGACTGAAGCTTTCTTT.

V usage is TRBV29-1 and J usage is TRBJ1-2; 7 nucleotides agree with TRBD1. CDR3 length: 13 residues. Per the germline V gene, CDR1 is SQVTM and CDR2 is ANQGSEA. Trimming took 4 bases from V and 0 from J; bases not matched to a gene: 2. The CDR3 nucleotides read TGCAGCGTTGGGGACAGTGCTAACTATGGCTACACCTTC. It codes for CSVGDSANYGYTF.